The 26 T cell receptor beta chains below were found in one sample sequenced in a study of CD8 T cells in ankylosing spondylitis. General observations from the study: A TCR beta motif made of several highly homologous variants seemed typical of ankylosing spondylitis blood.

The antigens these receptors bind are not known. TCRdb recomputed calls from the 5' RACE reads with MiXCR, one row per CDR3 protein. The table has under 850,000 distinct CDR3 sequences, under 20% seen once. Sequencing was performed on blood, either unsorted or a sorted T cell fraction (not recorded which). The receptors shown here come from a male donor with ankylosing spondylitis.

This clonotype was recorded a few times. The gene calls are TRBV4-3 and TRBJ2-1; D not resolved. Trimming took off 0 bases at V and 4 bases at J, with 13 bases between the two ends. From germline, CDR1 is LGHNA and CDR2 YSLEER. The CDR3 contains 16 residues. CDR3 DNA: TGCGCCAGCAGCCAAGAAACTACGAAAGGGTACAATGAGCAGTTCTTC. Translation: CASSQETTKGYNEQFF.

This clonotype was detected only a few times. CDR3 in DNA: TGCGCCAGCAGCCAGGGGATACAGGGGGCAGAGTATGGCTACACCTTC. Its translation is CASSQGIQGAEYGYTF. The chain couples TRBV4-1 to TRBJ1-2; 9 nucleotides line up with TRBD1. J lost 5 bases, V lost 3 bases, and 10 bases had no gene match. This CDR3 is 16 amino acids long. The germline gives CDR1 MGHRA, CDR2 YSYEKL.

V and J are TRBV19 and TRBJ2-7, with TRBD2 identical over 10 bases. The length of the CDR3 is 15 residues. V trimming: 7 bases; J trimming: 4 bases; junction bases outside the gene matches: 10. CDR1 LNHDA and CDR2 SQIVND come from the germline V gene (reference sequence). The CDR3 sequence: CASTKQAGGRYEQYF. The CDR3 DNA follows: TGTGCCAGTACGAAGCAAGCGGGAGGGCGGTACGAGCAGTACTTC.

The chain uses TRBV29-1 and TRBJ1-4; D is uncertain. With 5 bases removed from V and 0 bases from J, the gap between germline ends came to 13 bases. The germline gives CDR1 SQVTM, CDR2 ANQGSEA. CDR3 length equals 15 residues. CDR3 loop: CSVLGRNATNEKLFF. CDR3 bases: TGCAGCGTTTTGGGGAGGAACGCAACTAATGAAAAACTGTTTTTT.

V usage is TRBV20-1 and J usage is TRBJ1-5, with 7 bases aligning to TRBD1. This CDR3 region has 14 residues. Germline CDR1 DFQATT, CDR2 SNEGSKA (reference sequence). V was pared by 5 bases and J by 4 bases, with 8 bases of the junction left unmatched. In DNA, the CDR3 is TGCAGTGCTCTCGGACAGGCAGAAAATCAGCCCCAGCATTTT. This encodes CSALGQAENQPQHF.

This chain links TRBV4-1 with TRBJ2-1, with a weak D call TRBD2 (6 bases). The germline V and J ends were trimmed by 0 bases and 0 bases, with 18 bases remaining between them. CDR3 length equals 19 residues. Germline V lookup: CDR1 MGHRA, CDR2 YSYEKL. The CDR3 protein is CASSQDREEALSSYNEQFF. CDR3 DNA sequence: TGCGCCAGCAGCCAAGATAGGGAGGAGGCCCTGAGCTCCTACAATGAGCAGTTCTTC.

The V call is TRBV27, the J call TRBJ2-7; tentative D call: TRBD1 (6 bases). This CDR3 comprises 15 residues. V lost 5 bases and J 0 bases, leaving 14 bases between the germline ends. The V gene's germline CDR1 is MNHEY and CDR2 SMNVEV (reference sequence). CDR3 residues: CASSSLTTGSYEQYF. For the CDR3, the DNA is TGTGCCAGCAGTAGCCTGACGACAGGCTCCTACGAGCAGTACTTC.

The V and J genes are TRBV20-1 and TRBJ2-3; 9 bases line up with TRBD1. Trimming cost V 6 bases and J 5 bases; bases outside gene matches: 3. The CDR3 length is 12 residues. Germline lookup yields CDR1 DFQATT and CDR2 SNEGSKA (reference sequence). This CDR3 is CSARTGVDTQYF. The DNA of the CDR3 is TGCAGTGCAAGGACAGGGGTAGATACGCAGTATTTT.

This clonotype was recorded at least ten times. V is TRBV12-3 or TRBV12-4 and J is TRBJ2-1; possibly TRBD2 for D (6 bases). Trimming removed 0 bases at V and 10 bases at J, with 10 bases between. The CDR3 spans 13 residues. The CDR3 here is CASSLAGLREQFF. CDR3 sequence (DNA): TGTGCCAGCAGTTTAGCGGGACTCCGGGAGCAGTTCTTC.

The chain recombines TRBV27 with TRBJ2-4; TRBD2 might be the D (5 bases). The CDR3 has 16 residues. Per germline, CDR1 MNHEY and CDR2 SMNVEV (reference sequence). V shed 3 bases and J shed 0 bases, with 12 bases lying between them. CDR3 region: CASSFATNLAKNIQYF. CDR3 DNA sequence: TGTGCCAGCAGTTTTGCGACTAACCTAGCCAAAAACATTCAGTACTTC.

CDR3 in DNA: TGCGCCAGCAGCTCCCTTGGGGGGGCTACTAATGAAAAACTGTTTTTT. This codes for CASSSLGGATNEKLFF. V gene TRBV5-1 combines with J gene TRBJ1-4, with D perhaps TRBD1 (6 bases). Germline V gene lookup returns CDR1 SGHRS and CDR2 YFSETQ. This CDR3 contains 16 residues. V was shortened by 3 bases and J by 2 bases, with 14 bases between the two germline ends.

About this clonotype itself: A read error may explain this, as a much larger clone is one base away. The rearrangement joins TRBV10-3 to TRBJ2-1; D unclear. The CDR3 is 16 residues long. Germline-derived CDR1 and CDR2 are ENHRY and SYGVKD. The chain's CDR3 is CAIRESIALTGNEQFF. CDR3 sequence (DNA): TGTGCCATCAGAGAGTCGATTGCGCTTACGGGTAATGAGCAGTTCTTC.

This chain links TRBV5-1 with TRBJ2-3, with D unresolved. Trimming shortened V by 4 bases and J by 2 bases, and 8 bases separated the two germline ends. Germline CDR1 reads SGHRS; CDR2 reads YFSETQ. The CDR3 has 13 residues. The chain's CDR3 is CASSPPDTDTQYF. As DNA, the CDR3 is TGCGCCAGCAGCCCCCCAGACACAGATACGCAGTATTTT.

This clonotype occurred a few times. This chain uses TRBV12-3 or TRBV12-4 with TRBJ1-4, with D tentatively TRBD1 (5 bases). Trimming stripped 3 bases from V and 7 bases from J, with 15 bases between. The CDR3 extends over 15 amino acids. The CDR3: CASSLVGGDGEKLFF. The CDR3, as DNA: TGTGCCAGCAGTTTGGTCGGGGGGGATGGTGAAAAACTGTTTTTT.

The V and J genes are TRBV6-1 and TRBJ2-7; tentatively, D is TRBD2 (6 bases). The CDR3 extends over 14 amino acids. V was cut by 7 bases and J by 0 bases, with 13 bases left in between. CDR1 MNHNS and CDR2 SASEGT come from the germline V gene. CDR3 loop: CASNGGTVSYEQYF. The CDR3 coding sequence is TGTGCCAGCAACGGCGGGACGGTCTCCTACGAGCAGTACTTC.

The chain recombines TRBV27 with TRBJ1-1; no clear D. This CDR3 is 15 amino acids long. Trimming cost V 2 bases and J 2 bases, with 12 bases left between them. Germline V gene lookup returns CDR1 MNHEY and CDR2 SMNVEV (reference sequence). The CDR3 loop reads CASSLNPDLNTEAFF. Here the CDR3 DNA reads TGTGCCAGCAGTTTAAATCCGGACCTTAACACTGAAGCTTTCTTT.

This chain joins TRBV19 and TRBJ1-1, with no clear D. V dropped 0 bases and J dropped 0 bases, with 11 bases sitting between them. Germline assignment: CDR1 LNHDA and CDR2 SQIVND (reference sequence). The CDR3 sequence is 16 residues long. CDR3 region: CASSIDLFGMNTEAFF. CDR3 in DNA: TGTGCCAGTAGTATAGATCTATTTGGGATGAACACTGAAGCTTTCTTT.

This clonotype was seen many times. The chain combines TRBV7-2 with TRBJ1-5; 11 positions match TRBD1. This CDR3 is built from 15 residues. Germline V gene data show CDR1 as SGHTA and CDR2 as FQGNSA. Trimming cost V 4 bases and J 2 bases; bases outside gene matches: 1. The CDR3 bases are TGTGCCAGCAGCTGGGGACAGGGGGGCAATCAGCCCCAGCATTTT. Residues: CASSWGQGGNQPQHF.

V usage is TRBV12-3 or TRBV12-4 and J usage is TRBJ1-6, with D possibly TRBD1 on 5 matching bases. The length of the CDR3 is 12 residues. Trimming removed 3 bases at V and 12 bases at J, with 9 bases between. The CDR3 coding sequence is TGTGCCAGCAGTTTTCCGAGGGGACCCCTCCACTTT. Translation: CASSFPRGPLHF.

V gene TRBV5-6 combines with J gene TRBJ1-4; 11 bases are shared with TRBD1. The V gene end was trimmed by 4 bases and the J gene end by 13 bases; junction bases not matched to a gene: 6. This CDR3 region has 13 residues. CDR1 is SGHDT, CDR2 YYEEEE, per germline. The CDR3 DNA follows: TGTGCCAGCAGCGGCGGGACAGGGGGAGCACTGTTTTTT. It translates to CASSGGTGGALFF. Filled out from reference TRBV5-6 and TRBJ1-4, the complete variable domain reads DAGVTQSPTHLIKTRGQQVTLRCSPKSGHDTVSWYQQALGQGPQFIFQYYEEEERQRGNFPDRFSGHQFPNYSSELNVNALLLGDSALYLCASSGGTGGALFFGSGTQLSVL.

V is TRBV20-1 and J is TRBJ1-4; no firm D call. Between the trimmed V and J ends, which lost 3 bases and 3 bases, there was a span of 11 bases. Germline V lookup: CDR1 DFQATT, CDR2 SNEGSKA (reference sequence). This CDR3 has 14 residues. CDR3 protein: CSASNRAANEKLFF. DNA for the CDR3: TGCAGTGCTAGTAACCGCGCTGCTAATGAAAAACTGTTTTTT.

This clonotype was picked up a small number of times. The chain combines TRBV12-3 or TRBV12-4 with TRBJ1-5, with D hard to call. With 3 bases removed from V and 1 base from J, the gap between germline ends came to 7 bases. This CDR3 is 14 amino acids long. In DNA, the CDR3 is TGTGCCAGCAGTTTCAGCAGGAGCAATCAGCCCCAGCATTTT. This encodes CASSFSRSNQPQHF.

Many counts were recorded for this clonotype. J is TRBJ2-7 and V is TRBV6-4; D perhaps matches TRBD2 (6 bases). The CDR3 has 16 amino acids. Trimming cost V 2 bases and J 4 bases, with 18 bases left between them. Germline CDR1 reads MRHNA; CDR2 reads SNTAGT. In DNA form, the CDR3 reads TGTGCCAGCAGTGACCGATCGGGACTCTTCACATACGAGCAGTACTTC. Residues: CASSDRSGLFTYEQYF.

V usage is TRBV29-1 and J usage is TRBJ2-1; 11 bases match TRBD1. The CDR3 consists of 14 residues. With 3 bases clipped from V and 7 bases from J, the junction kept 5 bases outside the gene matches. CDR1 is SQVTM, CDR2 ANQGSEA, per germline. CDR3 DNA sequence: TGCAGCGTTGACGGACAGGGGGCGGGGAATGAGCAGTTCTTC. Amino acid sequence: CSVDGQGAGNEQFF.

This clonotype occurred many times. The chain couples TRBV12-3 or TRBV12-4 to TRBJ1-1, with D perhaps matching TRBD1 (6 bases). V shed 6 bases and J shed 2 bases, with 10 bases lying between them. The CDR3 contains 13 residues. Here the CDR3 reads CASSQDSNTEAFF. As DNA, the CDR3 is TGTGCCAGCAGCCAGGACAGCAACACTGAAGCTTTCTTT.

The table lists this clonotype with a few counts. The chain recombines TRBV29-1 with TRBJ2-7, with TRBD1 identical over 11 bases. Germline trimming cut 6 bases from V and 6 bases from J; bases unmatched to any gene: 1. Looked up from germline, CDR1 is SQVTM and CDR2 is ANQGSEA. The CDR3 extends over 11 amino acids. For the CDR3, the DNA is TGCAGCGTGGGGACAGGGGGCGAGCAGTACTTC. It codes for CSVGTGGEQYF.